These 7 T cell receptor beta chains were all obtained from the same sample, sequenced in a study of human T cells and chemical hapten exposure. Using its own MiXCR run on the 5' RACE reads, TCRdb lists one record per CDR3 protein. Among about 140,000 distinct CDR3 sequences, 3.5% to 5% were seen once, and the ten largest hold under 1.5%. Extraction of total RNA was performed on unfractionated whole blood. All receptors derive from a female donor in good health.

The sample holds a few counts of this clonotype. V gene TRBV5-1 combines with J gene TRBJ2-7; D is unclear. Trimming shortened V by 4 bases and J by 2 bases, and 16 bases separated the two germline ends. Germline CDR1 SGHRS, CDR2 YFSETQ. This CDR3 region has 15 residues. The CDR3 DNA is TGCGCCAGCAGCCTAGGACGGACGCCCGCCTACGAGCAGTACTTC. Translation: CASSLGRTPAYEQYF.

The CDR3 is CASSPVAGDTDTQYF. The CDR3 DNA follows: TGTGCCAGCAGCCCCGTAGCGGGCGACACAGATACGCAGTATTTT. The chain links TRBV7-9 to TRBJ2-3, with 7 bases matching TRBD2. V was pared by 5 bases and J by 2 bases, with 7 bases of the junction left unmatched. This CDR3 spans 15 amino acids. The V gene's germline CDR1 is SEHNR and CDR2 FQNEAQ (reference sequence).

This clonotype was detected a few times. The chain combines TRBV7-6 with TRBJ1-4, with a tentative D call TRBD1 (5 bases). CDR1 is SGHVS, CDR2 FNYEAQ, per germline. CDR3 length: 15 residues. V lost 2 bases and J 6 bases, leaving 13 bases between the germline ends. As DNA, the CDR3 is TGTGCCAGCAGCTTAAGGGACCTGGGCGATGAAAAACTGTTTTTT. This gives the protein CASSLRDLGDEKLFF.

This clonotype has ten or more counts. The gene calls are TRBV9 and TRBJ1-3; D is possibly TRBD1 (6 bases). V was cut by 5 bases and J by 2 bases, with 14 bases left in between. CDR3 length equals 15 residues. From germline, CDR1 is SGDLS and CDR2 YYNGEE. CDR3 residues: CASRRGGQPGNTIYF. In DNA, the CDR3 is TGTGCCAGCAGGAGGGGGGGGCAGCCTGGAAACACCATATATTTT.

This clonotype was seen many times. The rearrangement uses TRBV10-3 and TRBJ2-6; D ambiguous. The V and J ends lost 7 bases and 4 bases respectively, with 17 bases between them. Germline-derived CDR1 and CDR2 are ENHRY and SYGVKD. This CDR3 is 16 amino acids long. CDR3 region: CAITGPGTEGANVLTF. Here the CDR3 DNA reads TGTGCCATCACTGGCCCTGGAACCGAGGGGGCCAACGTCCTGACTTTC.

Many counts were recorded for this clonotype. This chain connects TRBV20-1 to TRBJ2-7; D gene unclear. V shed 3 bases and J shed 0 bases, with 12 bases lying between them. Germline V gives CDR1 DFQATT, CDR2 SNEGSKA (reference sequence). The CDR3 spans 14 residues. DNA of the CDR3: TGCAGTGCTAGGGCTGCCGACGTCTCCTACGAGCAGTACTTC. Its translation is CSARAADVSYEQYF.

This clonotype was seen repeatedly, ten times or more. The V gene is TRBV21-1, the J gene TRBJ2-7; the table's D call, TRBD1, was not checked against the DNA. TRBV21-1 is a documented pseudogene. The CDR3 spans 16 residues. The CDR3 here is CAPPFGVRGSSYEQYF. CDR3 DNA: TGTGCCCCGCCATTCGGCGTAAGGGGAAGCTCCTACGAGCAGTACTTC.